A selection of T cell receptor beta chains follows, all from one sample in a study of T cells in localized non-small cell lung cancer. Clones were sequenced by immunoSEQ multiplex PCR, and TCRdb holds only the in-frame ones, with some missing. The table lists over 45,000 clones, 60% to 80% of them singletons. Source: peripheral blood, taken before any cancer treatment. The receptors were sampled from a man between 40 and 69 years old with stage I squamous cell lung carcinoma. CDR3s include the opening cysteine and the closing phenylalanine or tryptophan. The order of the fields is J gene, D gene, V gene, clone size, CDR3 DNA, CDR3 protein. D genes are given only for firm matches. Size values are once, few and many counts, or a class for expanded clones, and some rows have none.

>TRBJ1-1|-|TRBV6-6|-
TGTGCCAGCCGCGAGCCGCCAGAGAACACTGAAGCTTTCTTT
CASREPPENTEAFF
>TRBJ1-1|TRBD1|TRBV10-3|-
TGTGCCATCAGCCCTGGGACAGGGGGCTCTGAAGCTTTCTTT
CAISPGTGGSEAFF
>TRBJ2-7|TRBD1|TRBV7-8|few
TGTGCCAGCAGTTACCGGGACAGTTCCTACGAGCAGTACTTC
CASSYRDSSYEQYF
>TRBJ2-5|-|TRBV6-5|-
TGTGCCAGCAGTCTGAGGGGGGACCAAGAGACCCAGTACTTC
CASSLRGDQETQYF
>TRBJ2-1|-|TRBV4-2|-
TGTGCCAGCAGCCAGGTACGAGGGAGAAGCTCCTACAATGAGCAGTTCTTC
CASSQVRGRSSYNEQFF
>TRBJ1-5|-|TRBV9|few
TGTGCCAGCAGCGTAGGAACAGTTAGCAATCAGCCCCAGCATTTT
CASSVGTVSNQPQHF
>TRBJ1-5|-|TRBV18|-
TGTGCCAGCTCACCAGGACGGTCCAATCAGCCCCAGCATTTT
CASSPGRSNQPQHF
>TRBJ1-5|-|TRBV7-3|-
TGTGCCAGCAGCTCCGATAACAATCAGCCCCAGCATTTT
CASSSDNNQPQHF
>TRBJ1-2|-|TRBV11-2|-
TGTGCCAGCAGCTTAGCAGCGGATAACTATGGCTACACCTTC
CASSLAADNYGYTF
>TRBJ2-3|TRBD2|TRBV7-9|-
TGTGCCAGCAGTAACACGGGGGGACTGGATACGCAGTATTTT
CASSNTGGLDTQYF
>TRBJ2-2|-|TRBV5-1|-
TGCGCCAGCAGCGTGGACAGCGCGCGTGCCGGGGAGCTGTTTTTT
CASSVDSARAGELFF
>TRBJ2-5|-|TRBV19|-
TGTGCCAGTAGTGGGCAGGCCAGGAGGGAGACCCAGTACTTC
CASSGQARRETQYF
>TRBJ2-5|-|TRBV27|-
TGTGCCAGCAGTTTATCGCACGGACTCTTGGAGACCCAGTACTTC
CASSLSHGLLETQYF
>TRBJ1-1|TRBD1|TRBV30|-
TGTGCCTGCCAGGGACAGGAAGCTTTCTTT
CACQGQEAFF
>TRBJ2-1|-|TRBV6-5|hyperexpanded
TGTGCCAGCAGTGTACAGGAAAGCTCCTACAATGAGCAGTTCTTC
CASSVQESSYNEQFF
>TRBJ2-7|-|TRBV28|-
TGTGCCAGCACCCTGGACGGTGGGACCTACGAGCAGTACTTC
CASTLDGGTYEQYF
>TRBJ2-2|TRBD2|TRBV18|-
TGTGCCAGCTCGGACGGGACTAGCGGCACCGGGGAGCTGTTTTTT
CASSDGTSGTGELFF
>TRBJ2-5|TRBD2|TRBV5-1|-
TGCGCCAGCAGCTTAACCGGGACTAGCAGGGGGGAGACCCAGTACTTC
CASSLTGTSRGETQYF